The 25 T cell receptor beta chains presented below share a single source sample, sequenced in a study of blood T cell repertoires in COVID-19. Sequenced by immunoSEQ multiplex PCR; TCRdb stores in-frame clones only, minus some. The table records under 250,000 clones, around 82% of them present only once. The sequenced sample consisted of peripheral blood. All receptors derive from a man in his fifties or sixties with active or convalescent COVID-19.

This clone was detected ten times or more. This sequence joins TRBV6-5 and TRBJ1-2; D call uncertain. The CDR3 is 16 residues long. With 0 bases removed from V and 4 bases from J, the gap between germline ends came to 15 bases. The germline CDR1 and CDR2 sequences are MNHEY and SVGAGI. CDR3: CASSYSKPGFIYGYTF. CDR3 bases: TGTGCCAGCAGTTACTCGAAGCCGGGGTTTATCTATGGCTACACCTTC.

The chain uses TRBV27 and TRBJ1-1, with D uncertain. The CDR3 loop spans 12 amino acids. V lost 4 bases, J lost 1 base, and 4 bases lay in between. Per the germline V gene, CDR1 is MNHEY and CDR2 is SMNVEV (reference sequence). CDR3 in amino acids: CASSYGNTEAFF. The CDR3 DNA follows: TGTGCCAGCAGTTACGGGAACACTGAAGCTTTCTTT.

The chain carries TRBV11-3 and TRBJ1-1, with D perhaps TRBD1 (5 bases). V was cut by 5 bases and J by 0 bases, with 13 bases left in between. The germline V gene has CDR1 SGHNT and CDR2 YENEEA. The CDR3 spans 15 residues. The CDR3 DNA reads as TGTGCCAGCAGCCGCGGGGACGGTATGAACACTGAAGCTTTCTTT. This codes for CASSRGDGMNTEAFF.

The rearrangement links TRBV27 to TRBJ2-1; 13 positions match TRBD2. The CDR3 length is 15 residues. V shed 3 bases and J 12 bases; nucleotides not matched to a gene: 8. Germline V gene data show CDR1 as MNHEY and CDR2 as SMNVEV (reference sequence). CDR3 sequence: CASSFETSGRPRQFF. The DNA of the CDR3 is TGTGCCAGCAGTTTCGAGACTAGCGGGAGGCCAAGGCAGTTCTTC.

The V gene is TRBV23-1, the J gene TRBJ1-2; perhaps TRBD1 as D (5 bases). TRBV23-1 is an ORF; its function is uncertain. CDR3 length: 14 residues. V was pared by 3 bases and J by 8 bases, with 16 bases between. CDR3 residues: CASSHNSGSRGYTF. The CDR3 region has the DNA TGCGCCAGCAGTCACAATTCAGGGTCACGCGGCTACACCTTC.

This chain links TRBV11-2 with TRBJ2-3; 8 positions agree with TRBD2. Germline-derived CDR1 and CDR2 are SGHAT and FQNNGV. The CDR3 consists of 17 residues. With V trimmed by 3 bases and J by 6 bases, 14 bases remained unmatched. The CDR3 sequence is CASSFVLAGGRPDTQYF. In DNA form, the CDR3 reads TGTGCCAGCAGCTTTGTGCTAGCGGGCGGGCGCCCGGATACGCAGTATTTT.

This chain uses TRBV27 with TRBJ1-5, with D possibly TRBD1 on 5 matching bases. This CDR3 is built from 14 residues. Germline CDR1 and CDR2: MNHEY and SMNVEV (reference sequence). V was trimmed by 11 bases and J by 6 bases, leaving 20 bases between them. This CDR3 is CAAARGRASQPQHF. The CDR3 coding sequence is TGTGCCGCCGCAAGGGGAAGGGCTTCTCAGCCCCAGCATTTT.

The V gene is TRBV30, the J gene TRBJ2-1; 9 nucleotides agree with TRBD1. Germline CDR1 reads GTSNPN; CDR2 reads SVGIG (reference sequence). With V trimmed by 1 base and J by 7 bases, 2 bases remained unmatched. This CDR3 is 13 amino acids long. For the CDR3, the DNA is TGTGCCTGGAGTGCCGACAGGGGGAATGAGCAGTTCTTC. It codes for CAWSADRGNEQFF.

The chain has TRBV10-3 and TRBJ2-3; perhaps TRBD2 as D (7 bases). The CDR3 loop spans 17 amino acids. Germline loops: CDR1 ENHRY, CDR2 SYGVKD. Trimming took 0 bases from V and 6 from J, leaving 19 bases between them. Here the CDR3 reads CAISESGGAGTVDTQYF. The CDR3 DNA is TGTGCCATCAGTGAGTCAGGGGGGGCAGGGACGGTGGATACGCAGTATTTT.

The V and J genes are TRBV5-1 and TRBJ2-1, with TRBD2 identical over 9 bases. The CDR3 runs 14 residues. Unmatched junction bases numbered 4, after V lost 4 bases and J lost 5 bases. Germline CDR1 reads SGHRS; CDR2 reads YFSETQ. The CDR3 bases are TGCGCCAGCAGCCGGGGACTAGCAGACAATGAGCAGTTCTTC. It is translated as CASSRGLADNEQFF.

The rearrangement links TRBV12-3 or TRBV12-4 to TRBJ1-2; 7 bases map to TRBD1. V lost 6 bases and J lost 2; bases outside the gene matches: 3. This CDR3 is 13 amino acids long. The CDR3 nucleotides are TGTGCCAGCAGCCTGGACAGGAACTATGGCTACACCTTC. It encodes CASSLDRNYGYTF.

CDR3 residues: CASSWTGGQEKLFF. The CDR3 coding sequence is TGTGCCAGCAGCTGGACAGGAGGGCAAGAAAAACTGTTTTTT. The chain carries TRBV5-6 and TRBJ1-4; 7 positions match TRBD1. Germline lookup yields CDR1 SGHDT and CDR2 YYEEEE. The CDR3 totals 14 residues. V lost 3 bases to trimming and J lost 8 bases; unmatched junction nucleotides: 7. Full variable domain (rest looked up from reference TRBV5-6 and TRBJ1-4): DAGVTQSPTHLIKTRGQQVTLRCSPKSGHDTVSWYQQALGQGPQFIFQYYEEEERQRGNFPDRFSGHQFPNYSSELNVNALLLGDSALYLCASSWTGGQEKLFFGSGTQLSVL.

This chain links TRBV19 with TRBJ1-1, with 11 bases aligning to TRBD1. The CDR3 contains 13 residues. The V gene's germline CDR1 is LNHDA and CDR2 SQIVND (reference sequence). J was trimmed by 5 bases and V by 4 bases; bases with no gene match: 0. The CDR3 DNA sequence: TGTGCCAGTAGTAGGGACAGGGGGACTGAAGCTTTCTTT. Translating it yields CASSRDRGTEAFF.

The genes are TRBV10-3 and TRBJ1-2, with D unresolved. The V and J ends lost 2 bases and 10 bases respectively, with 8 bases between them. Per germline, CDR1 ENHRY and CDR2 SYGVKD. This CDR3 has 11 residues. CDR3 bases: TGTGCCATCAGTGAGACAATCTCCTACACCTTC. Translation gives CAISETISYTF.

The genes are TRBV4-2 and TRBJ2-5; D may be TRBD2 (5 bases). V lost 1 base and J 1 base, leaving 10 bases between the germline ends. The CDR3 covers 15 residues. Per the germline V gene, CDR1 is LGHNA and CDR2 is YNFKEQ. The CDR3 spells CASSQASAGQETQYF. CDR3 bases: TGTGCCAGCAGCCAAGCGTCGGCGGGCCAAGAGACCCAGTACTTC.

This chain connects TRBV13 to TRBJ2-5; no clear D. The CDR3 totals 14 residues. V gave up 0 bases and J gave up 0 bases, with 5 bases separating them. Germline lookup yields CDR1 PRHDT and CDR2 FYEKMQ (reference sequence). The CDR3 loop is CASSLGTDQETQYF. The CDR3 nucleotides are TGTGCCAGCAGCTTAGGCACAGACCAAGAGACCCAGTACTTC. The full variable domain, with the rest looked up from reference TRBV13 and TRBJ2-5, is AAGVIQSPRHLIKEKRETATLKCYPIPRHDTVYWYQQGPGQDPQFLISFYEKMQSDKGSIPDRFSAQQFSDYHSELNMSSLELGDSALYFCASSLGTDQETQYFGPGTRLLVL.

The chain carries TRBV2 and TRBJ1-5; D perhaps matches TRBD1 (5 bases). Germline V gene sequence: CDR1 SNHLY, CDR2 FYNNEI. The length of the CDR3 is 18 residues. The V end lost 2 bases, the J end lost 5 bases, and 22 bases lay between the germline ends. CDR3 nucleotide sequence: TGTGCCAGCAGTGAAAGGGAGGGTTTCCTAAGGGGCGATCAGCCCCAGCATTTT. It specifies CASSEREGFLRGDQPQHF.

V and J are TRBV9 and TRBJ1-1; TRBD1 agrees at 9 bases. This CDR3 comprises 15 residues. Germline CDR1 is SGDLS and CDR2 is YYNGEE. Trimming removed 4 bases from V and 0 bases from J; junction bases left unmatched: 4. In DNA, the CDR3 is TGTGCCAGCAGCCCATGGACAGGGGTGAACACTGAAGCTTTCTTT. The encoded protein is CASSPWTGVNTEAFF.

The J gene is TRBJ2-3, the V gene TRBV7-9; a possible D gene is TRBD1 (5 bases). Germline values: CDR1 SEHNR, CDR2 FQNEAQ (reference sequence). V shed 6 bases and J shed 0 bases, with 7 bases lying between them. The CDR3 length is 13 residues. The CDR3 bases are TGTGCCAGCAGGGCAGGGAGCACAGATACGCAGTATTTT. Its protein product is CASRAGSTDTQYF.

This rearrangement joins TRBV10-3 to TRBJ2-3, with D possibly TRBD1 on 5 matching bases. CDR1 is ENHRY and CDR2 is SYGVKD in the germline V gene. CDR3 length equals 16 residues. V was clipped by 0 bases and J by 1 base, with 11 bases between them. The CDR3 DNA reads TGTGCCATCAGTGAGTCAAAGCAGGGCGGCACAGATACGCAGTATTTT. It encodes CAISESKQGGTDTQYF.

The gene calls are TRBV27 and TRBJ2-6; TRBD2 might be the D (6 bases). Germline values: CDR1 MNHEY, CDR2 SMNVEV (reference sequence). The germline V and J ends were trimmed by 7 bases and 0 bases, with 13 bases remaining between them. There are 16 residues in the CDR3. CDR3 bases: TGTGCCAGCAAGGACTATCCCATCTCTGGGGCCAACGTCCTGACTTTC. This codes for CASKDYPISGANVLTF.

The chain links TRBV24-1 to TRBJ1-4, with TRBD1 as a possible D gene (6 bases). The length of the CDR3 is 15 residues. Germline V gives CDR1 KGHDR, CDR2 SFDVKD. Trimming took 3 bases from V and 2 from J, leaving 9 bases between them. The CDR3 here is CATSDGGGTNEKLFF. Written as DNA, the CDR3 is TGTGCCACCAGTGATGGTGGGGGCACTAATGAAAAACTGTTTTTT.

This chain links TRBV28 with TRBJ1-5; weak D call: TRBD1 (5 bases). V was cut by 2 bases and J by 1 base, with 12 bases left in between. The CDR3 has 16 amino acids. The germline gives CDR1 MDHEN, CDR2 SYDVKM. The CDR3 DNA follows: TGTGCCAGCAGTTTACTAGGCGGGACGAGCAATCAGCCCCAGCATTTT. It yields the protein CASSLLGGTSNQPQHF.

V and J are TRBV29-1 and TRBJ2-7, with 7 bases matching TRBD1. The CDR3 covers 14 residues. J lost 7 bases, V lost 3 bases, and 12 bases had no gene match. The germline CDR1 and CDR2 sequences are SQVTM and ANQGSEA. The CDR3 spells CSVEAGQAPREQYF. The CDR3 coding sequence is TGCAGCGTTGAGGCCGGACAGGCCCCTCGGGAGCAGTACTTC.

The CDR3 loop reads CAIRRNPGSNTEAFF. The CDR3 coding sequence is TGTGCCATCAGGAGGAACCCCGGAAGCAACACTGAAGCTTTCTTT. The genes are TRBV10-3 and TRBJ1-1, with D unclear. The ends were cut back, 6 bases at V and 2 bases at J, with 16 bases in the middle. Germline-derived CDR1 and CDR2 are ENHRY and SYGVKD. There are 15 residues in the CDR3.